The TCR beta chain described here comes from a study of response to subunit inactivated influenza vaccine. Using its own MiXCR run on the RT-PCR reads, TCRdb lists one record per CDR3 protein. The profile shows hundreds of thousands of distinct CDR3 sequences, 15% to 18% of them singletons. CDR1 MNHEY and CDR2 SVGAGI come from the germline V gene. Trimming removed 0 bases from V and 2 bases from J, with 8 bases in between. CDR3 length: 15 residues. This clonotype was counted only a few times. The chain combines TRBV6-5 with TRBJ1-5; D is ambiguous. This TCR derives from a man aged 50-60 years who received an inactivated influenza vaccine. The specimen comprised PBMCs from blood, sampled 11 to 12 days after vaccination. The CDR3 here is CASSYSWGGNQPQHF. CDR3 DNA: TGTGCCAGCAGTTACTCATGGGGAGGCAATCAGCCCCAGCATTTT.